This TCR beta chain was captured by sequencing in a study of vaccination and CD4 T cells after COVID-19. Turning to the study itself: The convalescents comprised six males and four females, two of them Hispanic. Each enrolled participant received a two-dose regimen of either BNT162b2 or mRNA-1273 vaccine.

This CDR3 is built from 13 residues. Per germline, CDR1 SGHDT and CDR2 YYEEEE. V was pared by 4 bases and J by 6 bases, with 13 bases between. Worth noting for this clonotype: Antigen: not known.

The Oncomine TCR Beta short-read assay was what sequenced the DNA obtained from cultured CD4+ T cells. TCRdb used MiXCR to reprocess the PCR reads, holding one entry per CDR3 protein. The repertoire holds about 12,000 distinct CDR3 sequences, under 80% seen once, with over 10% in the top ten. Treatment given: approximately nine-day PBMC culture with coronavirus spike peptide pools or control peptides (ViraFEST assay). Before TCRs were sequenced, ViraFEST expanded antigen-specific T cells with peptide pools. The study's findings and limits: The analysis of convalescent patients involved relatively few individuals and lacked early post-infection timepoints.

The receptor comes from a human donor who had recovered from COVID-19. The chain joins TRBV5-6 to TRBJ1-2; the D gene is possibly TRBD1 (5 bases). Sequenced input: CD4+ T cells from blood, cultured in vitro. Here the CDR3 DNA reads TGTGCCAGCAGCGTATTGACAGTTGATGGCTACACCTTC. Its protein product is CASSVLTVDGYTF.